The entry below describes one TCR beta chain. The antigen is unknown. The V gene end was trimmed by 3 bases and the J gene end by 2 bases; junction bases not matched to a gene: 0. The CDR3 is made up of 14 amino acids. In germline, CDR1 is SGHNT, CDR2 YYREEE (reference sequence). These data belong to a study of siplizumab effects on memory and regulatory T cells. The table came from immunoSEQ multiplex PCR; TCRdb's copy has only in-frame clones and leaves some out. The sample holds some 110,000 clones, about 93% seen once. Study conclusions and caveats: Roughly 80-97% of proliferating CD4+ or CD8+ clones defied assignment to a naive or memory phenotype. Naive T cells were seemingly more diverse than memory cells, and major contributions to the alloresponse seemed to be made by them. A mean of around 65% of mappable alloreactive CD4+ clones were Treg-derived with siplizumab, compared with around 26% in controls. Alloreactive clones mapping to unstimulated subsets formed only a minor fraction.

The sequencing input was CD4+ T cells sorted from blood. The clonotype comes from a human donor in good health. This sequence joins TRBV5-4 and TRBJ2-7, with 12 bases matching TRBD2. The CDR3 DNA reads TGTGCCAGCAGCTCTAGCGGGGGGGCCTACGAGCAGTACTTC. Amino acids: CASSSSGGAYEQYF.